This is a list of T cell receptor beta chains from one sample in a study of CD8+ T cells in alopecia areata. Here immunoSEQ multiplex PCR was the method, and the copy in TCRdb shows in-frame clones only, minus some. The sample has about 19,000 clones, approximately 59% seen once. This material consisted of skin, taken at week 4, from a patient treated with tofacitinib. The receptors were gathered from a human donor with alopecia areata. The CDR3 runs from the conserved cysteine through the conserved F or W. A D gene is named only where the DNA matches it firmly. Some rows mark clone size as missing; the rest say once, few, many or name a class of expanded clone.

CDR3 length	V gene	J gene	clone size	D gene	CDR3 DNA	CDR3 protein
18	TRBV7-2	TRBJ1-6	NA	TRBD1	TGTGCCAGCAGCCACCGCGCAGGGGGCATCTCCTATAATTCACCCCTCCACTTT	CASSHRAGGISYNSPLHF
13	TRBV27	TRBJ2-5	NA	NA	TGTGCCAGCAGTCGACGGGTATTGGAGACCCAGTACTTC	CASSRRVLETQYF
17	TRBV13	TRBJ2-5	few	TRBD2	TGTGCCAGCAGCTCATCCGTACTAGCGGGGGGGCAAGAGACCCAGTACTTC	CASSSSVLAGGQETQYF
13	TRBV6-1	TRBJ1-4	NA	TRBD1	TGTGCCAGCGGGGACAGGGGGCGAGAAAAACTGTTTTTT	CASGDRGREKLFF
13	TRBV2	TRBJ1-2	NA	TRBD1	TGTGCCAGCAGTGTCGACAGGGATGCTGGCTACACCTTC	CASSVDRDAGYTF
15	TRBV7-3	TRBJ1-5	few	NA	TGTGCCAGCAGCCTTTCGGGAGGGATCGGTCAGCCCCAGCATTTT	CASSLSGGIGQPQHF
16	TRBV30	TRBJ2-4	NA	NA	TGTGCCTGGAATCCAGGTCAGGGTATAGCAAAAAACATTCAGTACTTC	CAWNPGQGIAKNIQYF
13	TRBV6-5	TRBJ1-2	few	TRBD1	TGTGCCAGTAAGGGACAGGATAACTATGGCTACACCTTC	CASKGQDNYGYTF
14	TRBV4-1	TRBJ2-2	NA	TRBD2	TGCGCCAGCAGCCAAGAGGGGGGGGCCGGGGAGCTGTTTTTT	CASSQEGGAGELFF
15	TRBV6-5	TRBJ2-3	NA	TRBD2	TGTGCCAGCAGGGTCAGCGGGGGATTCCCGGATACGCAGTATTTT	CASRVSGGFPDTQYF
15	TRBV11-2	TRBJ2-3	NA	NA	TGTGCCAGCAGCTTAGTGGGGGGCCCCTCGGGTACGCAGTATTTT	CASSLVGGPSGTQYF
14	TRBV6-6	TRBJ1-2	once	NA	TGTGCCAGCAGTTACTCGAGGCGGAGATATGGCTACACCTTC	CASSYSRRRYGYTF
17	TRBV5-5	TRBJ1-2	NA	NA	TGTGCCAGCAGCTTGGGGACACGCACCTCTAATATGTATGGCTACACCTTC	CASSLGTRTSNMYGYTF